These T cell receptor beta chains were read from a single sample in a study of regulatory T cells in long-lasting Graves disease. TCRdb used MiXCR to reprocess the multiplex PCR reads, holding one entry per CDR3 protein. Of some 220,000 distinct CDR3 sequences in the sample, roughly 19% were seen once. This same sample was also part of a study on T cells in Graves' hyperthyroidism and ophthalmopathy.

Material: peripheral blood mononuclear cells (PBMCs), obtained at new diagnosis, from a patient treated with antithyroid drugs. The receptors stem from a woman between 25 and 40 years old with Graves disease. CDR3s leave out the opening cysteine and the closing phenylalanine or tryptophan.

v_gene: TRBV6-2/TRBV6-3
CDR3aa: ASSSNKAGYEQY

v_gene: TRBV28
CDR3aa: ASSGPIEGSEAF

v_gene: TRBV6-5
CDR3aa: ASSYSDRGDTGELF

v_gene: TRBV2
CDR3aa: AIRQGYGYT

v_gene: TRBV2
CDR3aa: ASREDRVFDYEQY

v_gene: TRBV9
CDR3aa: ASSVGFGRTQETQY

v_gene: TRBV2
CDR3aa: ASSEEQGSGQPQH

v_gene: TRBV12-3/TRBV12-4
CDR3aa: ASSSGTGGGNTIY

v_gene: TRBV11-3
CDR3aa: ASSSFRSWGTEAF

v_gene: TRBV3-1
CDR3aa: ASSQAPVPGLAGNEQF

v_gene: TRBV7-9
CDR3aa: AGATGAHGYT

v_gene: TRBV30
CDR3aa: AWDRGQRDTQY

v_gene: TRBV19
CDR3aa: ASSWTITDTQY

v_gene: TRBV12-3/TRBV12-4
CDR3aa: ASSQPTQGTPNYGYT

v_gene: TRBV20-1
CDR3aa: SARAQGGGYT

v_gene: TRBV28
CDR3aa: SCKRPRDGANALT

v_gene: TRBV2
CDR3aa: ASSESGTLSYNEQF

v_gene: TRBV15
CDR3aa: ATSRDRISETQY

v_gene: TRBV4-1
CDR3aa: ASSPRTGDNSPLH

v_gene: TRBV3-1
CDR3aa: ASSQLDRGSPLH

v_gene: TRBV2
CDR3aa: ASSEFGLGTTYEQY

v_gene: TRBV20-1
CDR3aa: SARDTGGPAQTQY

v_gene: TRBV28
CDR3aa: ASSGGQGNYGYT

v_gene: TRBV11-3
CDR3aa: ASSCYREVLYNEQF

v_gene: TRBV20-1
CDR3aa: SGRDGETLSSYEQY

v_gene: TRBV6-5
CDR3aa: ASSYGRSSGNTIY

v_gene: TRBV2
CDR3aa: ANLAENSPLH

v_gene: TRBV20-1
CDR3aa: SANPQGRSGNTIY

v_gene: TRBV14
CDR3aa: ASSQDYRQF

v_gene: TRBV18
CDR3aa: ASSPRTEGYYGYT

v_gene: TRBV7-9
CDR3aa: ASSLGDTVGSPLH

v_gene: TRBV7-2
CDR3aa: DSSSSLVKETQY

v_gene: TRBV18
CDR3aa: ASSPQRAADTGELF

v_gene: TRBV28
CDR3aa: ASSPMGLALQETQY

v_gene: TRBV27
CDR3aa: ASSLGTENSPLH

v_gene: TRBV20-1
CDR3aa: SAVPPQRADTQY

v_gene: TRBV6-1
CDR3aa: ASKFDRAPPYEQY

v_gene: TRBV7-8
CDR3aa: ASSPWTGNGYT

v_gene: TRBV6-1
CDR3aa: ASSLTGTGVSPLH